These 25 T cell receptor beta chains were sequenced from one sample in a study of CD4 and CD8 cells across lung adenocarcinoma regions. TCRdb processed the PCR reads anew with MiXCR; each CDR3 protein has one entry. The data contain tens of thousands of distinct CDR3 sequences, roughly 56% of them singletons. Sequencing used CD8+ T cells from the center of a lung tumor. The receptors come from a female donor with lung adenocarcinoma. The CD4 and CD8 labels of this study may be unreliable.

The chain has TRBV10-2 and TRBJ1-2, with 9 bases identical to TRBD1. V trimming: 6 bases; J trimming: 4 bases; junction bases outside the gene matches: 6. CDR3 length: 14 residues. Germline values: CDR1 WSHSY, CDR2 SAAADI. The CDR3 nucleotides are TGCGCCAGCAGGGAATCGGGACAGGGCTATGGCTACACCTTC. As protein: CASRESGQGYGYTF.

This clonotype came up many times. A much larger clone lies a single base off, so this may be a read error. The chain links TRBV6-1 to TRBJ2-1; D unclear. V lost 8 bases to trimming and J lost 13 bases, with 18 bases between them. Germline loops: CDR1 MNHNS, CDR2 SASEGT. This CDR3 has 12 residues. The CDR3 DNA reads as TGTGCCAGCTCTGCCGTTAAAGAGACCCAGTTCTTC. This codes for CASSAVKETQFF.

The chain is built from TRBV10-2 and TRBJ2-1, with unresolved D. Between the trimmed V and J ends, which lost 8 bases and 8 bases, there was a span of 16 bases. The CDR3 spans 13 residues. CDR1 is WSHSY and CDR2 is SAAADI in the germline V gene. CDR3 coding DNA: TGCGCCAGCCTTTCGGCAGATGGGGATGAGCAGTTCTTC. Encoded protein: CASLSADGDEQFF.

This rearrangement joins TRBV11-3 to TRBJ2-3; no definite D call. V gave up 5 bases and J gave up 9 bases, with 15 bases separating them. The CDR3 sequence is 13 residues long. The germline V gene has CDR1 SGHNT and CDR2 YENEEA. The CDR3 DNA reads as TGTGCCAGCAGCCTCGTAGTCAAAGACACGCAGTATTTT. It codes for CASSLVVKDTQYF.

This clonotype is medium-sized by share. J is TRBJ2-3 and V is TRBV6-1, with D unclear. V shed 6 bases and J shed 5 bases, with 12 bases lying between them. Looked up from germline, CDR1 is MNHNS and CDR2 is SASEGT. The CDR3 contains 13 residues. The CDR3 DNA is TGTGCCAGCAGCGCGGTCATCGGAGATACGCAGTATTTT. It translates to CASSAVIGDTQYF.

The genes are TRBV6-1 and TRBJ2-1; no firm D call. The CDR3 has 12 residues. Trimming stripped 2 bases from V and 7 bases from J, with 6 bases between. Germline V gene sequence: CDR1 MNHNS, CDR2 SASEGT. The CDR3 reads CASSEKVNEQFF. For the CDR3, the DNA is TGTGCCAGCAGTGAAAAGGTGAATGAGCAGTTCTTC.

This clonotype has a handful of counts. The CDR3 DNA reads TGTGCCAGCTCCTTTACAGTCTCGGATGAGCAGTTCTTC. Protein: CASSFTVSDEQFF. The rearrangement joins TRBV18 to TRBJ2-1, with D unclear. In germline, CDR1 is KGHSH, CDR2 LQKENI. The CDR3 has 13 amino acids. Trimming removed 6 bases from V and 8 bases from J, with 14 bases in between.

This clonotype was seen at least ten times. The chain recombines TRBV6-1 with TRBJ1-5, with TRBD1 identical over 8 bases. After removal of 7 bases from V and 3 bases from J, the junction contained 2 bases not matched to a gene. This CDR3 has 13 residues. Germline CDR1 MNHNS, CDR2 SASEGT. The CDR3 DNA follows: TGTGCCAGCACAGGGGGCCACAATCAGCCCCAGCATTTT. Amino acids: CASTGGHNQPQHF.

The rearrangement joins TRBV27 to TRBJ2-4; no definite D call. V was cut by 8 bases and J by 13 bases, with 21 bases left in between. The V gene's germline CDR1 is MNHEY and CDR2 SMNVEV (reference sequence). The CDR3 sequence is 13 residues long. The CDR3 sequence is CASGRRLLEVQYF. The DNA of the CDR3 is TGTGCCAGCGGTCGCCGGTTACTTGAGGTCCAGTACTTC.

As concerns this clonotype: At one of its ends the junction is not consistent with the germline gene, which may arise from a read error. The chain recombines TRBV6-1 with TRBJ2-4; tentative D call: TRBD2 (6 bases). CDR3 length: 16 residues. Germline values: CDR1 MNHNS, CDR2 SASEGT. The CDR3 sequence: CASSATGRRGKNIQYF. The CDR3 DNA sequence: TGTGCCAGCAGTGCCACCGGGAGAAGGGGCAAAAATATTCAGTACTTT.

As concerns this clonotype: One junction end disagrees with the germline gene, perhaps due to a read error. The V call is TRBV10-3, the J call TRBJ2-3, with D perhaps given as TRBD1 or TRBD2 (6 bases each). CDR3 length equals 14 residues. Germline CDR1 reads ENHRY; CDR2 reads SYGVKD. CDR3 sequence: CAGHGGGDKDTQYF. The CDR3 DNA sequence: TGTGCGGGCCACGGGGGCGGTGACAAAGATACGCAGTATTTC.

This clonotype has a count of ten or more. The chain is built from TRBV10-1 and TRBJ2-1; weak D call: TRBD1 (6 bases). V dropped 2 bases and J dropped 9 bases, with 11 bases sitting between them. CDR3 length equals 13 residues. Germline V CDR1 and CDR2: WNHNN, SYGVQD (reference sequence). Written as DNA, the CDR3 is TGCGCCAGCAGTGAGGCGACAGGCGGTGAGCAGTTCTTC. Protein: CASSEATGGEQFF.

This clonotype has just a few counts. V gene TRBV5-1 combines with J gene TRBJ2-1, with D possibly being TRBD2 (6 bases). The CDR3 is 14 residues long. Germline assignment: CDR1 SGHRS and CDR2 YFSETQ. Trimming removed 0 bases from V and 7 bases from J, with 11 bases in between. The CDR3 region has the DNA TGCGCCAGCAGCTTGGCCTCGACTAGTAATGAGCAGTTCTTC. Protein: CASSLASTSNEQFF.

For this clonotype: At one of its ends the junction is not consistent with the germline gene, which may arise from a read error. The chain couples TRBV6-1 to TRBJ2-3; 8 nucleotides agree with TRBD2. The CDR3 covers 15 residues. Germline lookup yields CDR1 MNHNS and CDR2 SASEGT. In DNA, the CDR3 is TGTGCCAGGGGGTCGGGGGGGCGTGACCCAGATACGCAGTACTTT. Its translation: CARGSGGRDPDTQYF.

By share of the sample, this clonotype is medium-sized. The V gene is TRBV6-1, the J gene TRBJ2-5; no definite D call. The J call may be in error: the DNA end matches TRBJ2-7 better. There are 12 residues in the CDR3. Germline V CDR1 and CDR2: MNHNS, SASEGT. This chain's CDR3 is CASSDFGYEQYF. The CDR3 DNA follows: TGTGCCAGCAGTGATTTCGGGTACGAGCAGTACTTC.

This clonotype came up many times. V usage is TRBV12-3 or TRBV12-4 and J usage is TRBJ2-3; D is unresolved. This CDR3 is 14 amino acids long. The ends were cut back, 3 bases at V and 6 bases at J, with 13 bases in the middle. The CDR3 here is CASSLIDLFDTQYF. The CDR3 DNA sequence: TGTGCCAGCAGTTTGATTGATTTATTCGATACGCAGTATTTT.

This clonotype was counted only a few times. This chain connects TRBV27 to TRBJ2-4; 8 bases fit TRBD1. V shed 2 bases, J shed 6 bases, and the junction held 6 bases outside the gene matches. The CDR3 spans 15 residues. Germline CDR1 MNHEY, CDR2 SMNVEV (reference sequence). The CDR3 nucleotides are TGTGCCAGCAGTTTAACCAGGGGGCTGCTAAACATTCAGTACTTC. It specifies CASSLTRGLLNIQYF.

This clonotype was found many times. Since a much larger clone is just one base distant, this may be a read error. This chain connects TRBV7-6 to TRBJ2-1; TRBD2 aligns across 11 bases. The end of the DNA is better explained by TRBJ2-7, so the J call may be wrong. The CDR3 is 15 residues long. Germline CDR1 reads SGHVS; CDR2 reads FNYEAQ. DNA for the CDR3: TGTGCCAGCAGCCCGAGACTAGCGGGGCACAATGAGCAGTACTTC. Translating it yields CASSPRLAGHNEQYF.

This clonotype was found a few times. The V gene is TRBV6-1, the J gene TRBJ1-1, with TRBD1 as a possible D gene (6 bases). Trimming took 8 bases from V and 5 from J, leaving 12 bases between them. The CDR3 loop spans 12 amino acids. Germline lookup yields CDR1 MNHNS and CDR2 SASEGT. The CDR3 DNA reads as TGTGCCAGCTCCCTAAGGGGGACTGAAGCTTTCTTT. Translation gives CASSLRGTEAFF.

There are a few counts of this clonotype. J is TRBJ1-4 and V is TRBV5-4, with D tentatively TRBD1 (5 bases). Germline-derived CDR1 and CDR2 are SGHNT and YYREEE (reference sequence). The V gene lost 0 bases and the J gene lost 3 bases, with 9 bases spanning the gap. The CDR3 length is 15 residues. CDR3 sequence: CASSLAGRANEKLFF. DNA of the CDR3: TGTGCCAGCAGCTTGGCAGGGCGGGCTAATGAAAAACTGTTTTTT.

This chain links TRBV4-1 with TRBJ2-3; TRBD2 agrees at 8 bases. The V and J ends lost 3 bases and 7 bases, in that order; junction bases with no gene match: 15. The CDR3 has 17 residues. Germline CDR1 is MGHRA and CDR2 is YSYEKL. CDR3 sequence: CASSHQRTAGGGNTQYF. CDR3 DNA sequence: TGCGCCAGCAGCCACCAACGGACGGCGGGAGGTGGGAATACGCAGTATTTT.

This clonotype is medium-sized by share. The CDR3 protein is CASSSPQRGTEAFF. CDR3 coding DNA: TGTGCCAGCAGTTCCCCACAGAGGGGCACTGAAGCTTTCTTT. The chain carries TRBV27 and TRBJ1-1, with a weak D call TRBD1 (5 bases). CDR1 is MNHEY and CDR2 is SMNVEV in the germline V gene (reference sequence). CDR3 length: 14 residues. Trimming stripped 4 bases from V and 4 bases from J, with 13 bases between.

The rearrangement uses TRBV4-2 and TRBJ2-1; TRBD1 agrees at 11 bases. CDR3 size: 18 residues. From germline, CDR1 is LGHNA and CDR2 YNFKEQ. J lost 6 bases, V lost 8 bases, and 18 bases had no gene match. CDR3 in amino acids: CASSRKLYRDRGSNEQFF. DNA for the CDR3: TGTGCCAGCTCGAGAAAACTCTACCGGGACAGGGGGTCCAATGAGCAGTTCTTC.

With respect to this clonotype: The junction and the germline gene differ at one end; a read error may be behind it. The chain has TRBV6-1 and TRBJ2-3; a possible D gene is TRBD1 (6 bases). Germline V lookup: CDR1 MNHNS, CDR2 SASEGT. There are 21 residues in the CDR3. As DNA, the CDR3 is TGTGCCAGCAGCTCTCTCACTTGCGAGGGGGATGGGGGCCGTGACCCAGATACCCAGTATTTC. Translation: CASSSLTCEGDGGRDPDTQYF.

V gene TRBV6-1 combines with J gene TRBJ2-3, with TRBD2 identical over 7 bases. TRBJ2-7 explains the end of the DNA better; the J call may be wrong. The length of the CDR3 is 18 residues. CDR1 is MNHNS, CDR2 SASEGT, per germline. This CDR3 is CASSGRFWGGRATDTQYF. In nucleotides, the CDR3 is TGTGCCAGCAGTGGACGGTTCTGGGGGGGGAGGGCCACAGATACGCAGTACTTC.